The present entry profiles one TCR beta chain with its context. What it binds is not known. The trim removed 9 bases at V and 6 bases at J, leaving 11 bases unmatched. Germline-derived CDR1 and CDR2 are SNHLY and FYNNEI. This CDR3 region has 13 residues. The table came from immunoSEQ multiplex PCR; TCRdb's copy has only in-frame clones and leaves some out. The sample has 85,000 to 100,000 clones, about 90% seen once; the top ten hold 0.069%. The data are from a study of graft-versus-host responses after intestinal transplantation. Study as a whole: Tacrolimus plus steroids were given to all recipients for about three years, preceded by anti-thymocyte globulin induction.

Findings of the study overall: Levels of circulating GvH clones at their peak were associated with early post-transplant HvG declines. Some GvH clones appeared in ileal mucosa or blood before recipient bone marrow.

J is TRBJ2-7 and V is TRBV2; 7 bases agree with TRBD2. The source was unstimulated CD8+ T cells sorted from spleen or lymph node cells, collected before transplant. The receptor's source is a human donor who was the organ donor for an intestinal transplant. The chain's CDR3 is CASTTSSRFEQYF. For the CDR3, the DNA is TGTGCCAGTACGACTAGCAGTAGGTTCGAGCAGTACTTC.